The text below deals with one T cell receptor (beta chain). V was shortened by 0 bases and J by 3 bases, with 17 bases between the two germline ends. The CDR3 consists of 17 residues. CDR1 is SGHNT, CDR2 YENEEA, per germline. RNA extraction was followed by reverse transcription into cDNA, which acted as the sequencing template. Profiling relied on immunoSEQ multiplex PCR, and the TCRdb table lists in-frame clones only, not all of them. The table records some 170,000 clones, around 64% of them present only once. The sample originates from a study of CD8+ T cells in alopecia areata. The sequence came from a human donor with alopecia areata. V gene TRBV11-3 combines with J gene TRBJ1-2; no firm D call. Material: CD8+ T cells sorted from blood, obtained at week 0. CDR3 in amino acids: CASSLDESRRCYYGYTF. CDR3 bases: TGTGCCAGCAGCTTAGATGAGTCAAGGAGATGCTACTATGGCTACACCTTC. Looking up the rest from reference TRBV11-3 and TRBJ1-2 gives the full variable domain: EAGVVQSPRYKIIEKKQPVAFWCNPISGHNTLYWYLQNLGQGPELLIRYENEEAVDDSQLPKDRFSAERLKGVDSTLKIQPAELGDSAVYLCASSLDESRRCYYGYTFGSGTRLTVV.